These 10 T cell receptor beta chains were sequenced from one sample in a study of OX40 agonist ivuxolimab in advanced cancers. The library was built by means of the immunoSEQ multiplex PCR assay. Held by TCRdb, this immuneACCESS table contains in-frame sequences only and omits some clones. Under half of the omission traces to an unresolved V gene where checked; the cause of the rest is unknown. The sample contains 10,000 to 15,000 clones, around 82% of them found a single time. Of the sample, about 24% is held by the ten largest clones. This material consisted of CD4+ or CD8+ T cells sorted from blood, taken in a trial of the OX40 agonist ivuxolimab. The origin of the receptors is an adult with an advanced solid tumor such as melanoma, head and neck, liver or kidney cancer.

The gene calls are TRBV7-6 and TRBJ2-2; TRBD2 is a possible D gene (6 bases). CDR3 length equals 16 residues. Germline V gene sequence: CDR1 SGHVS, CDR2 FNYEAQ. With 5 bases removed from V and 2 bases from J, the gap between germline ends came to 15 bases. CDR3: CASSPRGGTNTGELFF. CDR3 coding DNA: TGTGCCAGCAGCCCCCGAGGAGGGACCAACACCGGGGAGCTGTTTTTT.

This clone turned up a few times. The chain links TRBV5-4 to TRBJ2-1; D possibly corresponds to TRBD1 (5 bases). The V and J ends lost 4 bases and 7 bases respectively, with 15 bases between them. CDR1 is SGHNT, CDR2 YYREEE, per germline (reference sequence). CDR3 size: 14 residues. As DNA, the CDR3 is TGTGCCAGCAGCGCGGAGACTTCAGGGAATGAGCAGTTCTTC. Amino acids: CASSAETSGNEQFF.

This clone was picked up a small number of times. The chain employs TRBV19 and TRBJ2-5, with a possible D match to TRBD2 (6 bases). The CDR3 loop spans 14 amino acids. The germline V gene encodes CDR1 LNHDA and CDR2 SQIVND (reference sequence). Trimming cost V 7 bases and J 5 bases, with 17 bases left between them. The DNA for the CDR3 is TGTGCCAGTAAGATGGCGGAGGGTTTGGAGACCCAGTACTTC. It is translated as CASKMAEGLETQYF.

This clone was observed once. The V call is TRBV6-5, the J call TRBJ2-2; D gene ambiguous. V was cut by 5 bases and J by 3 bases, with 7 bases left in between. CDR1 and CDR2 from the germline V gene are MNHEY and SVGAGI. The CDR3 extends over 13 amino acids. CDR3 amino acids: CASSLDYTGELFF. In DNA, the CDR3 is TGTGCCAGCAGTCTGGATTACACCGGGGAGCTGTTTTTT.

Within the sample, this clone is medium-sized. The rearrangement joins TRBV2 to TRBJ2-7, with D possibly TRBD1 on 5 matching bases. The CDR3 consists of 12 residues. CDR1 is SNHLY, CDR2 FYNNEI, per germline. V gave up 4 bases and J gave up 2 bases, with 6 bases separating them. CDR3 sequence reads: CASSGQTYEQYF. CDR3 coding DNA: TGTGCCAGCAGTGGACAGACCTACGAGCAGTACTTC.

The chain combines TRBV30 with TRBJ2-1, with 7 bases aligning to TRBD1. J lost 8 bases, V lost 3 bases, and 13 bases had no gene match. Germline V CDR1 and CDR2: GTSNPN, SVGIG (reference sequence). The CDR3 totals 15 residues. CDR3 DNA sequence: TGTGCCTGGAGCCTCCCAGGGGGTGTTTTCGATGAGCAGTTCTTC. This sequence encodes CAWSLPGGVFDEQFF.

The V gene is TRBV11-2, the J gene TRBJ2-5, with TRBD2 identical over 8 bases. CDR3 length: 15 residues. V lost 4 bases and J lost 9; bases outside the gene matches: 13. CDR1 and CDR2 (germline): SGHAT, FQNNGV. In DNA form, the CDR3 reads TGTGCCAGCAGCTCCCTCCAAGCGGGGGTCCGGGCCCAGTACTTC. It translates to CASSSLQAGVRAQYF.

This clone turned up a few times. The J gene is TRBJ2-1, the V gene TRBV18; D unresolved. This CDR3 comprises 15 residues. Per the germline V gene, CDR1 is KGHSH and CDR2 is LQKENI. Trimming removed 3 bases at V and 9 bases at J, with 18 bases between. The CDR3 loop is CASSPENQRSSEQFF. The CDR3 region has the DNA TGTGCCAGCTCACCGGAAAACCAGAGGTCAAGTGAGCAGTTCTTC.

To note about this clone: The sample has other DNA sequences that encode this CDR3 too. The chain is built from TRBV15 and TRBJ2-7; maybe TRBD1 (5 bases). The CDR3 is 15 residues long. CDR1 is LNHNV, CDR2 YYDKDF, per germline (reference sequence). Trimming left V 6 bases short and J 3 bases short, with 18 bases between. In DNA form, the CDR3 reads TGTGCCACCAGACCGACAGAAAACCTAAACTACGAGCAGTACTTC. Its protein is CATRPTENLNYEQYF.

This clone was found a few times. V gene TRBV11-2 combines with J gene TRBJ2-7; 7 bases align to TRBD1. Losses at the gene ends were 5 bases for V and 5 bases for J; bases not matched to a gene: 9. The germline V gene has CDR1 SGHAT and CDR2 FQNNGV. The CDR3 has 14 amino acids. CDR3 DNA sequence: TGTGCCAGCAGCGACACGAGGGGGCGACACGAGCAGTACTTC. It is translated as CASSDTRGRHEQYF.